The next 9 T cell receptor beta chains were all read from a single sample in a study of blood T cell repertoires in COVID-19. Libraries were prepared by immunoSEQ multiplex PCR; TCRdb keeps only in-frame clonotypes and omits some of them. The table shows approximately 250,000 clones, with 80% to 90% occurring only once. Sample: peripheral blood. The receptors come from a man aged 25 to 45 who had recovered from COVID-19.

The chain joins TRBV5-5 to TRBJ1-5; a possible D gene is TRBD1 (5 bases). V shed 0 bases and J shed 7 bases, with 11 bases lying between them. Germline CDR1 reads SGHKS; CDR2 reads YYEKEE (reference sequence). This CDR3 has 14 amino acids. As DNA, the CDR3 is TGTGCCAGCAGCTTGGAGCAGGGAAAACAGCCCCAGCATTTT. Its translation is CASSLEQGKQPQHF.

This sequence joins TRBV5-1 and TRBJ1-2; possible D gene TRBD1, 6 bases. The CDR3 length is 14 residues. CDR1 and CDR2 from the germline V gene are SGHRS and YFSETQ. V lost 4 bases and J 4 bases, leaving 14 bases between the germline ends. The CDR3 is CASSLGGRGYGYTF. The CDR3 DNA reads TGCGCCAGCAGCCTCGGGGGGCGCGGCTATGGCTACACCTTC. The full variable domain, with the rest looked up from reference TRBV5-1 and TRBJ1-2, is KAGVTQTPRYLIKTRGQQVTLSCSPISGHRSVSWYQQTPGQGLQFLFEYFSETQRNKGNFPGRFSGRQFSNSRSEMNVSTLELGDSALYLCASSLGGRGYGYTFGSGTRLTVV.

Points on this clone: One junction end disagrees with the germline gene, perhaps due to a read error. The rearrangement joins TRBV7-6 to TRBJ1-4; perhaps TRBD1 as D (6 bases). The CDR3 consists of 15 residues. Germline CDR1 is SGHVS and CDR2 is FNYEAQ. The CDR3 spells CASSLAPGEGVRLFF. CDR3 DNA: TGTGCCAGCAGCCTAGCCCCAGGGGAGGGGGTCCGACTGTTTTTT.

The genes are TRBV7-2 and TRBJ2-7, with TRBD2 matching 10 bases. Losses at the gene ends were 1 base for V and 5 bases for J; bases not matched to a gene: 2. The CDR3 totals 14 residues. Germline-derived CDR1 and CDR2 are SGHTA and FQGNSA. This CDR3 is CASSLVAGGDEQYF. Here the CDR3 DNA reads TGTGCCAGCAGCTTAGTAGCGGGGGGTGACGAGCAGTACTTC.

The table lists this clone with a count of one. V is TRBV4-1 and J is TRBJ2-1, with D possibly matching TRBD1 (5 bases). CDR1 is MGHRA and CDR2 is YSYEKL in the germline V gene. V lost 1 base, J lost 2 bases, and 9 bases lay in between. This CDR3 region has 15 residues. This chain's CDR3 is CASSQGQGTYNEQFF. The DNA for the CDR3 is TGCGCCAGCAGCCAAGGTCAGGGAACCTACAATGAGCAGTTCTTC.

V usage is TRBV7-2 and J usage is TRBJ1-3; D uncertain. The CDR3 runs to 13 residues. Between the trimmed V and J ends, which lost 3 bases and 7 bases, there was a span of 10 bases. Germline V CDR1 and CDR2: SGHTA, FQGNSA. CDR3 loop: CASSFIAGNTIYF. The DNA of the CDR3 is TGTGCCAGCAGCTTCATCGCGGGTAACACCATATATTTT.

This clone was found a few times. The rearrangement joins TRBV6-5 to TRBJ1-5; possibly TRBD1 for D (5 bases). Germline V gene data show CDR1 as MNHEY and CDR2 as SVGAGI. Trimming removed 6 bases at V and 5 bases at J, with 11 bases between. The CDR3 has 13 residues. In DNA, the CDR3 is TGTGCCAGCAGCCAGGGTCTTGATCAGCCCCAGCATTTT. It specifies CASSQGLDQPQHF.

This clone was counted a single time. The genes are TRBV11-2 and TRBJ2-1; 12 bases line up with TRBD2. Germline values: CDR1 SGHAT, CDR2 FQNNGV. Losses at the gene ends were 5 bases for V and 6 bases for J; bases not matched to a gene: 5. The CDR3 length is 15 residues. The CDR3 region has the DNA TGTGCCAGCAGCCCCACTAGCGGGGGGTCCAATGAGCAGTTCTTC. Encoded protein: CASSPTSGGSNEQFF.

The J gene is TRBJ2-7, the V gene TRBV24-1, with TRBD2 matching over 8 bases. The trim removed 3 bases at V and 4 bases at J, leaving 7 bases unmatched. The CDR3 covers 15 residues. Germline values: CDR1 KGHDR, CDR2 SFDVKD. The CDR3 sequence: CATSDQAGALYEQYF. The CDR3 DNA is TGTGCCACCAGTGATCAAGCGGGGGCCCTATACGAGCAGTACTTC.